The T cell receptor (beta chain) described here comes from a study of T cell responses to AZD1222 COVID-19 vaccine. Study-level points and caveats: Regions left unmutated in variants are reportedly the target of nearly half of spike-specific TCRs.

As regards this clone: Its antigen remains unknown.

Germline CDR1 is SGHRS and CDR2 is YFSETQ. The CDR3 spans 15 residues. Trimming left V 0 bases short and J 5 bases short, with 13 bases between. The assay was immunoSEQ multiplex PCR, and TCRdb's table has in-frame clones only and misses some. The sample comprises some 130,000 clones, more than 75% of which are singletons, and about 4% rests with the top ten. Sequences were derived from peripheral blood, sampled on day 0 of AZD1222 vaccination. The TCR sequence derives from an adult in good health. V gene TRBV5-1 combines with J gene TRBJ2-3, with D perhaps assigned TRBD1 or TRBD2 (6 bases each). DNA of the CDR3: TGCGCCAGCAGCTTGGACTTGGGGGGCGGAGATACGCAGTATTTT. Its protein product is CASSLDLGGGDTQYF.